What follows are 31 T cell receptor beta chains derived from one specimen sequenced in a study of CD8 T cells in Susac syndrome. When the RNA was reverse transcribed, random hexamers were used with an input of about 0.45 to 1 ug. One entry per CDR3 protein results from TCRdb running MiXCR on the immunoSEQ multiplex PCR reads. In the table there are 120,000 to 150,000 distinct CDR3 sequences, approximately 96% of which are singletons. Sequencing was performed on CD4+ T cells from PBMCs. These receptors were taken from a human donor with Susac syndrome.

The J gene is TRBJ1-4, the V gene TRBV29-1, with D tentatively TRBD1 (6 bases). The CDR3 runs 14 residues. From germline, CDR1 is SQVTM and CDR2 ANQGSEA. V was shortened by 3 bases and J by 8 bases, with 16 bases between the two germline ends. CDR3 coding DNA: TGCAGCGTTGATCATGGACGAGGGGGAGAAAAACTGTTTTTT. Amino acid sequence: CSVDHGRGGEKLFF.

This clonotype was observed once. The V call is TRBV10-3, the J call TRBJ2-7; 8 bases fit TRBD2. The junction had 9 bases not matched to a gene; V was cut back by 5 bases and J by 3 bases. This CDR3 has 15 residues. Germline lookup yields CDR1 ENHRY and CDR2 SYGVKD. Here the CDR3 DNA reads TGTGCCATCAGTCCGAATCCAACTAGCGGCTACGAGCAGTACTTC. Protein sequence: CAISPNPTSGYEQYF.

The V call is TRBV5-6, the J call TRBJ2-1; D unresolved. The V gene's germline CDR1 is SGHDT and CDR2 YYEEEE. CDR3 length: 15 amino acids. V was shortened by 0 bases and J by 6 bases, with 13 bases between the two germline ends. The CDR3 DNA sequence: TGTGCCAGCAGCTTGGCGGTTCAGCTGTTCAATGAGCAGTTCTTC. It yields the protein CASSLAVQLFNEQFF.

This chain uses TRBV21-1 with TRBJ1-1; TRBD1 reflects the table's D call only, with no check against the DNA. TRBV21-1 is designated a pseudogene. The CDR3 sequence is 18 residues long. CDR3 sequence (DNA): TGTGCCAGCACTTACGAGACAGGGGAAGTCCAAATGAACACTGAAGCTTTCTTT. It translates to CASTYETGEVQMNTEAFF.

The J gene is TRBJ2-3, the V gene TRBV29-1; 8 bases are a match to TRBD1. Germline assignment: CDR1 SQVTM and CDR2 ANQGSEA. Losses at the gene ends were 6 bases for V and 1 base for J; bases not matched to a gene: 3. This CDR3 contains 13 residues. In nucleotides, the CDR3 is TGCAGCGTAGGGGGACAGGGCACAGATACGCAGTATTTT. Its protein is CSVGGQGTDTQYF.

The chain couples TRBV23-1 to TRBJ2-5, with D possibly being TRBD2 (6 bases). TRBV23-1 is given ORF status, its function remaining uncertain. The CDR3 length is 16 residues. V gave up 6 bases and J gave up 4 bases, with 21 bases separating them. The CDR3 DNA reads as TGCGCCAGCAGCGTCCGGGCGGGGCAGCCCCCAGAGACCCAGTACTTC. Protein: CASSVRAGQPPETQYF.

This clonotype occurred once. CDR3 residues: CASSWTGAVGTYGYTF. The CDR3 DNA follows: TGTGCCAGCAGCTGGACAGGTGCGGTTGGGACCTATGGCTACACCTTC. The chain uses TRBV13 and TRBJ1-2; 7 nucleotides match TRBD1. Germline values: CDR1 PRHDT, CDR2 FYEKMQ (reference sequence). The V and J ends lost 4 bases and 4 bases, in that order; junction bases with no gene match: 12. This CDR3 has 16 residues.

The chain couples TRBV13 to TRBJ1-4; D gene unclear. The CDR3 runs to 13 residues. V lost 3 bases and J lost 6, with 8 bases in between. CDR1 PRHDT and CDR2 FYEKMQ come from the germline V gene (reference sequence). CDR3 protein: CASSFGKYEKLFF. CDR3 in DNA: TGTGCCAGCAGCTTCGGAAAGTATGAAAAACTGTTTTTT.

With respect to this clonotype: The junction does not match germline at one end; this may be a read error. The genes are TRBV3-1 and TRBJ2-7; D is unclear. CDR1 LGHDT and CDR2 YNNKEL come from the germline V gene (reference sequence). The CDR3 sequence is 12 residues long. CDR3 sequence: CASSQEGRNLGF. As DNA, the CDR3 is TGTGCCAGCAGCCAAGAAGGTCGGAACCTAGGCTTC.

V usage is TRBV2 and J usage is TRBJ2-1, with 7 nucleotides matching TRBD2. The germline CDR1 and CDR2 sequences are SNHLY and FYNNEI. The CDR3 spans 20 residues. V trimming: 4 bases; J trimming: 1 base; junction bases outside the gene matches: 19. The CDR3 DNA reads as TGTGCCAGCAGTGCCTTGAGCGGGGTTTCCCCCATTCGATCCTACAATGAGCAGTTCTTC. This sequence encodes CASSALSGVSPIRSYNEQFF. Full variable domain (rest looked up from reference TRBV2 and TRBJ2-1): EPEVTQTPSHQVTQMGQEVILRCVPISNHLYFYWYRQILGQKVEFLVSFYNNEISEKSEIFDDQFSVERPDGSNFTLKIRSTKLEDSAMYFCASSALSGVSPIRSYNEQFFGPGTRLTVL.

The rearrangement links TRBV12-3 or TRBV12-4 to TRBJ1-3; TRBD1 matches at 7 bases. CDR3 length equals 15 residues. J gave up 3 bases and V 3 bases, and 5 bases lay outside the gene matches. The CDR3 sequence: CASSFSQGNGNTIYF. For the CDR3, the DNA is TGTGCCAGCAGTTTCTCACAGGGGAATGGAAACACCATATATTTT.

The rearrangement uses TRBV29-1 and TRBJ1-1; 9 positions match TRBD1. Germline lookup yields CDR1 SQVTM and CDR2 ANQGSEA. CDR3 length: 15 residues. The trim removed 5 bases at V and 4 bases at J, leaving 11 bases unmatched. The CDR3 protein is CSVLPGTGIFTEAFF. The CDR3 nucleotides are TGCAGCGTTCTCCCCGGGACAGGGATTTTCACTGAAGCTTTCTTT.

The genes are TRBV11-2 and TRBJ1-4; no clear D gene. In germline, CDR1 is SGHAT, CDR2 FQNNGV. The CDR3 length is 15 residues. Trimming removed 4 bases from V and 5 bases from J, with 14 bases in between. CDR3 in DNA: TGTGCCAGCAGCTCGCCGGGAGGCATAAATGAAAAACTGTTTTTT. This encodes CASSSPGGINEKLFF.

The count of this clonotype is one. This chain connects TRBV25-1 to TRBJ1-1; 8 bases agree with TRBD1. V lost 10 bases, J lost 1 base, and 8 bases stayed unmatched. CDR1 is MGHDK, CDR2 SYGVNS, per germline. The CDR3 totals 14 residues. In DNA form, the CDR3 reads TGTGCCACCCAGAGGACAGGGACGAACACTGAAGCTTTCTTT. Amino acids: CATQRTGTNTEAFF.

The chain links TRBV12-3 or TRBV12-4 to TRBJ1-3; possibly TRBD1 for D (6 bases). The CDR3 contains 18 residues. V was shortened by 2 bases and J by 5 bases, with 22 bases between the two germline ends. The CDR3 spells CASSLSGQKRKFRNTIYF. CDR3 coding DNA: TGTGCCAGCAGTTTATCTGGACAGAAGAGGAAATTTCGAAACACCATATATTTT.

The chain has TRBV20-1 and TRBJ2-3; no clear D gene. V was cut by 6 bases and J by 3 bases, with 16 bases left in between. The CDR3 length is 14 residues. Germline CDR1 and CDR2: DFQATT and SNEGSKA (reference sequence). The CDR3 sequence: CSATISTRTDTQYF. Written as DNA, the CDR3 is TGCAGTGCCACTATCTCCACCCGGACAGATACGCAGTATTTT.

The chain combines TRBV9 with TRBJ2-3; D is perhaps TRBD1 (5 bases). V was trimmed by 2 bases and J by 1 base, leaving 14 bases between them. The length of the CDR3 is 16 residues. Germline CDR1 and CDR2: SGDLS and YYNGEE. The chain's CDR3 is CASSVTQGLGTDTQYF. DNA for the CDR3: TGTGCCAGCAGCGTCACCCAGGGATTGGGCACAGATACGCAGTATTTT.

This clonotype was counted once. The genes are TRBV20-1 and TRBJ2-3; 10 nucleotides agree with TRBD2. Trimming took 5 bases from V and 0 from J; bases not matched to a gene: 8. CDR1 DFQATT and CDR2 SNEGSKA come from the germline V gene (reference sequence). The CDR3 has 16 amino acids. The CDR3 loop reads CSAGTLAGVSTDTQYF. Here the CDR3 DNA reads TGCAGTGCTGGAACTCTAGCGGGGGTTAGCACAGATACGCAGTATTTT.

V is TRBV6-6 and J is TRBJ2-5, with D perhaps matching TRBD1 (5 bases). Germline CDR1 MNHNY, CDR2 SVGAGI (reference sequence). Trimming took off 0 bases at V and 1 base at J, with 9 bases between the two ends. The CDR3 extends over 15 amino acids. The chain's CDR3 is CASSYSRQSQETQYF. In DNA, the CDR3 is TGTGCCAGCAGTTACTCGAGACAGTCCCAAGAGACCCAGTACTTC.

This clonotype was counted a single time. This CDR3 reads CATSGSGPTQGMNTEAFF. Written as DNA, the CDR3 is TGTGCCACCAGTGGTTCAGGGCCAACCCAGGGAATGAACACTGAAGCTTTCTTT. The chain uses TRBV24-1 and TRBJ1-1; a possible D gene is TRBD1 (5 bases). Germline V gives CDR1 KGHDR, CDR2 SFDVKD. Trimming cost V 5 bases and J 0 bases, with 21 bases left between them. The CDR3 totals 18 residues.

The chain couples TRBV15 to TRBJ1-5, with D unresolved. The V gene's germline CDR1 is LNHNV and CDR2 YYDKDF (reference sequence). Trimming took off 6 bases at V and 0 bases at J, with 15 bases between the two ends. CDR3 length: 16 amino acids. The CDR3 reads CATSRRDLGSNQPQHF. The CDR3 DNA reads TGTGCCACCAGTCGTCGGGATTTGGGTAGCAATCAGCCCCAGCATTTT.

The sample holds one count of this clonotype. The junction departs from the called germline gene at one end, perhaps through a read error. The chain couples TRBV6-5 to TRBJ2-5, with TRBD2 identical over 13 bases. Germline-derived CDR1 and CDR2 are MNHEY and SVGAGI. The CDR3 runs 12 residues. The CDR3 protein is CASSLGLAGLHF. The CDR3, as DNA: TGTGCCAGCAGCTTGGGACTAGCGGGACTGCACTTC.

The chain uses TRBV18 and TRBJ2-2; 13 bases fit TRBD2. V was pared by 0 bases and J by 0 bases, with 7 bases of the junction left unmatched. Germline CDR1 is KGHSH and CDR2 is LQKENI. This CDR3 comprises 20 residues. CDR3 DNA sequence: TGTGCCAGCTCACCACCCGTCTGGACTAGCGGGAGACCGAACACCGGGGAGCTGTTTTTT. Translating it yields CASSPPVWTSGRPNTGELFF.

The chain has TRBV2 and TRBJ2-7; possibly TRBD1 for D (5 bases). The CDR3 is made up of 12 amino acids. Germline CDR1 and CDR2: SNHLY and FYNNEI. V was pared by 6 bases and J by 0 bases, with 6 bases between. The DNA for the CDR3 is TGTGCCAGCAGGGACAACTCCTACGAGCAGTACTTC. It yields the protein CASRDNSYEQYF.

The chain carries TRBV27 and TRBJ2-7; D not resolved. The V gene's germline CDR1 is MNHEY and CDR2 SMNVEV (reference sequence). The V and J ends lost 5 bases and 3 bases respectively, with 20 bases between them. The CDR3 spans 16 residues. Written as DNA, the CDR3 is TGTGCCAGCAGTCCCTCCGGGTTCGCAGCTGGCTACGAGCAGTACTTC. It encodes CASSPSGFAAGYEQYF.

This sequence joins TRBV11-1 and TRBJ2-5, with D perhaps given as TRBD1 or TRBD2 (5 bases each). Germline CDR1 reads SGHAT; CDR2 reads FQDESV (reference sequence). This CDR3 spans 14 amino acids. The V end lost 2 bases, the J end lost 5 bases, and 12 bases lay between the germline ends. CDR3 in amino acids: CASSLSRGRETQYF. CDR3 in DNA: TGTGCCAGCAGCTTATCCCGGGGCAGGGAGACCCAGTACTTC.

This clonotype appeared a single time. The gene calls are TRBV7-8 and TRBJ2-3, with D perhaps being TRBD1 or TRBD2 (5 bases each). The CDR3 loop spans 13 amino acids. Germline values: CDR1 SGHVS, CDR2 FQNEAQ. V was pared by 3 bases and J by 15 bases, with 19 bases between. The CDR3 DNA reads as TGTGCCAGCAGCTTGGTGGGGCTCCAGAGGGGATATTTT. Translated: CASSLVGLQRGYF.

The V call is TRBV4-2, the J call TRBJ1-1, with D tentatively TRBD1 (5 bases). CDR3 length: 13 amino acids. In germline, CDR1 is LGHNA, CDR2 YNFKEQ. V lost 5 bases, J lost 3 bases, and 10 bases lay in between. CDR3 amino acids: CASSEGKYTEAFF. CDR3 nucleotide sequence: TGTGCCAGCAGCGAGGGGAAGTACACTGAAGCTTTCTTT.

V gene TRBV12-3 or TRBV12-4 combines with J gene TRBJ2-7; the D gene is possibly TRBD2 (6 bases). There are 12 residues in the CDR3. With 6 bases removed from V and 7 bases from J, the gap between germline ends came to 13 bases. Here the CDR3 reads CASSPGGLEQYF. The CDR3 bases are TGTGCCAGCAGCCCCGGGGGTTTGGAGCAGTACTTC.

The gene calls are TRBV6-5 and TRBJ2-7; D possibly corresponds to TRBD1 (6 bases). The length of the CDR3 is 14 residues. V dropped 6 bases and J dropped 1 base, with 13 bases sitting between them. In germline, CDR1 is MNHEY, CDR2 SVGAGI. The CDR3 loop is CASRTGTQSYEQYF. In nucleotides, the CDR3 is TGTGCCAGCAGAACCGGGACACAGTCCTACGAGCAGTACTTC.

This clonotype has a single count. The V call is TRBV19, the J call TRBJ2-5, with 7 positions matching TRBD2. Germline V gene data show CDR1 as LNHDA and CDR2 as SQIVND (reference sequence). There are 13 residues in the CDR3. V dropped 6 bases and J dropped 5; count of bases not matched to a gene: 6. CDR3 loop: CASRPGLFETQYF. Here the CDR3 DNA reads TGTGCCAGTAGGCCGGGACTATTCGAGACCCAGTACTTC.